This TCR beta chain stems from a study of radiation and T cells in renal cell carcinoma. Across the study: Nephrectomy followed 15 Gy stereotactic body radiation by 4 weeks.

As to time point: blood 2 weeks post-SBRT. Stated treatment: 15 Gy SBRT to primary tumor, nephrectomy 4 weeks later. Serial blood draws occurred at baseline and 2 and 4 weeks post-SBRT. V shed 5 bases and J shed 2 bases, with 9 bases lying between them. Per the germline V gene, CDR1 is SGHTA and CDR2 is FQGNSA. The CDR3 loop spans 13 amino acids. The study's findings and limits: Without pretreatment biopsies, baseline tumor clonotype presence was undetermined.

Sequencing used immunoSEQ multiplex PCR; TCRdb keeps in-frame clones, though not all of them. The table lists about 150,000 clones, around 90% of them singletons. As to this clone: Its antigen remains unidentified.

The receptor comes from a woman in her forties or fifties with renal cell carcinoma. The chain uses TRBV7-2 and TRBJ1-1, with D possibly matching TRBD1 (5 bases). Sequencing was performed on blood, taken from a patient whose treatment included radiotherapy and nephrectomy. The CDR3 region has the DNA TGTGCCAGCAGCGTTCAGGGTAACACTGAAGCTTTCTTT. Translating gives CASSVQGNTEAFF. Filled out from reference TRBV7-2 and TRBJ1-1, the complete variable domain reads GAGVSQSPSNKVTEKGKDVELRCDPISGHTALYWYRQSLGQGLEFLIYFQGNSAPDKSGLPSDRFSAERTGGSVSTLTIQRTQQEDSAVYLCASSVQGNTEAFFGQGTRLTVV.